The T cell receptor beta chain under discussion was sequenced for a study of control samples from healthy donors and cancer patients. Some clones are missing from TCRdb's copy, which holds only in-frame ones; the method was immunoSEQ multiplex PCR. The sample records around 180,000 clones, 88% being singletons. The CDR3 sequence is 16 residues long. Trimming took 3 bases from V and 9 from J, leaving 18 bases between them. CDR1 and CDR2 (germline): SGHDN, FVKESK. The sequenced sample was blood. V gene TRBV14 combines with J gene TRBJ1-6, with a weak D call TRBD1 (6 bases). The receptor was derived from a woman in her thirties in good health. The CDR3 spells CASSQAYSGAISPLHF. CDR3 in DNA: TGTGCCAGCAGCCAGGCATACTCAGGGGCCATTTCACCCCTCCACTTT. Supplemented by reference TRBV14 and TRBJ1-6, the full variable domain reads EAGVTQFPSHSVIEKGQTVTLRCDPISGHDNLYWYRRVMGKEIKFLLHFVKESKQDESGMPNNRFLAERTGGTYSTLKVQPAELEDSGVYFCASSQAYSGAISPLHFGNGTRLTVT.